This record concerns one T cell receptor (beta chain) sequence. Its antigen is unknown. Here immunoSEQ multiplex PCR was the method, and the copy in TCRdb shows in-frame clones only, minus some. The profile shows approximately 50,000 clones, approximately 91% of them singletons. Trimming took off 4 bases at V and 0 bases at J, with 16 bases between the two ends. CDR1 is SQVTM, CDR2 ANQGSEA, per germline. The CDR3 is made up of 17 amino acids. The data were obtained in a study of OX40 agonist ivuxolimab in advanced cancers. The study, taken as a whole, reports: Among the lowest peripheral clonal expansion occurred in 0.1-3.0 mg/kg partial responders. At 0.1 to 3.0 mg/kg, CD4+ and CD8+ blood T cells expanded clonally by week 6. Among the nonresponders, some also had low normalized T-cell clonal expansion.

The chain recombines TRBV29-1 with TRBJ2-6; D tentatively reads TRBD1 or TRBD2 (7 bases each). Sequenced material: CD4+ or CD8+ T cells sorted from blood, taken in a trial of the OX40 agonist ivuxolimab. The source of this sequence is an adult with an advanced solid tumor such as melanoma, head and neck, liver or kidney cancer. In DNA, the CDR3 is TGCAGCGTTGTTCATCAGGGGGGGGGCTCTGGGGCCAACGTCCTGACTTTC. This encodes CSVVHQGGGSGANVLTF.